The 21 T cell receptor beta chains in this list originate from one sample, sequenced in a study of OX40 agonist ivuxolimab in advanced cancers. Assay: immunoSEQ multiplex PCR; the TCRdb copy retains only in-frame clones and omits some. The sample holds some 94,000 clones, approximately 94% seen once. Sequences were derived from CD4+ or CD8+ T cells sorted from blood, sampled in a trial of the OX40 agonist ivuxolimab. All receptors derive from an adult with an advanced solid tumor such as melanoma, head and neck, liver or kidney cancer.

This clone was seen more than once but under ten times. This chain uses TRBV27 with TRBJ1-2; 7 bases line up with TRBD1. After removal of 3 bases from V and 1 base from J, the junction contained 2 bases not matched to a gene. The V gene's germline CDR1 is MNHEY and CDR2 SMNVEV (reference sequence). The CDR3 consists of 14 residues. CDR3 sequence (DNA): TGTGCCAGCAGTTTGACAGGGAGTAACTATGGCTACACCTTC. It specifies CASSLTGSNYGYTF.

This chain uses TRBV5-6 with TRBJ2-1; 8 bases agree with TRBD2. With 5 bases clipped from V and 1 base from J, the junction kept 8 bases outside the gene matches. CDR3 length: 16 amino acids. Germline assignment: CDR1 SGHDT and CDR2 YYEEEE. DNA for the CDR3: TGTGCCAGCAGTCTAAGCGGGGGCGGGTCCTACAATGAGCAGTTCTTC. Protein: CASSLSGGGSYNEQFF.

A single count supports this clone. The chain has TRBV4-3 and TRBJ2-7; 11 nucleotides agree with TRBD1. V dropped 1 base and J dropped 6; count of bases not matched to a gene: 5. There are 15 residues in the CDR3. Germline V lookup: CDR1 LGHNA, CDR2 YSLEER. As DNA, the CDR3 is TGCGCCAGCAGCCAAGGATGGACAGGGGGCTTCGAGCAGTACTTC. This gives the protein CASSQGWTGGFEQYF.

CDR3 loop: CASSPPGGGEQFF. CDR3 sequence (DNA): TGTGCCAGCTCACCACCAGGGGGCGGTGAGCAGTTCTTC. The chain recombines TRBV18 with TRBJ2-1; 7 bases line up with TRBD1. V shed 0 bases, J shed 9 bases, and the junction held 2 bases outside the gene matches. The germline gives CDR1 KGHSH, CDR2 LQKENI. The CDR3 is 13 amino acids.

The chain joins TRBV29-1 to TRBJ2-3; 8 bases line up with TRBD2. The CDR3 sequence is 13 residues long. The germline CDR1 and CDR2 sequences are SQVTM and ANQGSEA. After removal of 6 bases from V and 3 bases from J, the junction contained 5 bases not matched to a gene. CDR3 DNA: TGCAGCGTCGAACTAGCGGCTACAGATACGCAGTATTTT. Translation: CSVELAATDTQYF.

The chain couples TRBV6-5 to TRBJ1-1, with no clear D. The CDR3 runs to 13 residues. Trimming left V 6 bases short and J 3 bases short, with 11 bases between. The germline gives CDR1 MNHEY, CDR2 SVGAGI. The CDR3 loop is CASRPGGDTEAFF. The CDR3 nucleotides are TGTGCCAGCAGACCCGGTGGGGACACTGAAGCTTTCTTT.

This sequence joins TRBV4-2 and TRBJ1-1; tentatively, D is TRBD1 (5 bases). The length of the CDR3 is 16 residues. The V gene lost 0 bases and the J gene lost 3 bases, with 14 bases spanning the gap. Germline lookup yields CDR1 LGHNA and CDR2 YNFKEQ. The CDR3, as DNA: TGTGCCAGCAGCCAAGAAGGGTTGGGGGAGGACACTGAAGCTTTCTTT. Translation: CASSQEGLGEDTEAFF.

This rearrangement joins TRBV25-1 to TRBJ2-2; D is unresolved. In germline, CDR1 is MGHDK, CDR2 SYGVNS. V lost 6 bases, J lost 2 bases, and 7 bases lay in between. This CDR3 contains 13 residues. CDR3 in DNA: TGTGCCAGCAGCGCAGACAACACCGGGGAGCTGTTTTTT. This translates into CASSADNTGELFF.

The gene calls are TRBV27 and TRBJ2-5; 7 bases fit TRBD1. The DNA end is a closer match to TRBJ2-7, so the J assignment may be wrong. This CDR3 has 15 amino acids. CDR1 is MNHEY and CDR2 is SMNVEV in the germline V gene (reference sequence). CDR3 coding DNA: TGTGCCAGCGGCCTGGACAGGACGAACTCCTACGAGCAGTACTTC. Its protein product is CASGLDRTNSYEQYF.

The chain is built from TRBV27 and TRBJ2-3; TRBD2 aligns across 9 bases. V dropped 2 bases and J dropped 1; count of bases not matched to a gene: 10. The CDR3 loop spans 18 amino acids. Germline CDR1 reads MNHEY; CDR2 reads SMNVEV (reference sequence). CDR3 amino acids: CASSLRGAGGPGTDTQYF. The CDR3 DNA follows: TGTGCCAGCAGTTTAAGAGGCGCGGGGGGGCCCGGCACAGATACGCAGTATTTT.

The gene calls are TRBV7-9 and TRBJ1-4; D ambiguous. Germline assignment: CDR1 SEHNR and CDR2 FQNEAQ (reference sequence). V lost 5 bases, J lost 0 bases, and 7 bases lay in between. The CDR3 has 14 amino acids. The CDR3, as DNA: TGTGCCAGCAGCAACGCAACAACTAATGAAAAACTGTTTTTT. This encodes CASSNATTNEKLFF.

Note on this clone: The junction does not match germline at one end; this may be a read error. This chain links TRBV10-2 with TRBJ2-7; D might be TRBD1 (6 bases). The CDR3 sequence is 14 residues long. Germline V gene sequence: CDR1 WSHSY, CDR2 SAAADI. The CDR3 sequence is CASCEGESSYEQYF. The CDR3 DNA reads as TGCGCCAGCTGTGAGGGGGAAAGCTCCTACGAGCAGTACTTC.

This chain links TRBV5-4 with TRBJ1-1; D gene uncertain. V was cut by 0 bases and J by 1 base, with 10 bases left in between. In germline, CDR1 is SGHNT, CDR2 YYREEE (reference sequence). This CDR3 has 15 residues. The CDR3 is CASSLESSENTEAFF. The CDR3 DNA sequence: TGTGCCAGCAGCTTGGAGAGCAGCGAGAACACTGAAGCTTTCTTT.

On this clone itself: The junction departs from the called germline gene at one end, perhaps through a read error. CDR3 bases: TGCGCCAGCAGCCAGGGTGGGACAGCACCGGTCTTC. Translated, it gives CASSQGGTAPVF. J is TRBJ2-1 and V is TRBV4-1; 7 bases map to TRBD1. CDR3 length: 12 amino acids. Looked up from germline, CDR1 is MGHRA and CDR2 is YSYEKL.

The chain employs TRBV5-1 and TRBJ1-2; 10 bases are shared with TRBD1. V trimming: 4 bases; J trimming: 0 bases; junction bases outside the gene matches: 6. Germline V gene sequence: CDR1 SGHRS, CDR2 YFSETQ. The CDR3 totals 16 residues. The CDR3 loop reads CASSTGDRGTNYGYTF. DNA for the CDR3: TGCGCCAGCAGCACGGGGGACAGGGGAACTAACTATGGCTACACCTTC. Full variable domain (rest looked up from reference TRBV5-1 and TRBJ1-2): KAGVTQTPRYLIKTRGQQVTLSCSPISGHRSVSWYQQTPGQGLQFLFEYFSETQRNKGNFPGRFSGRQFSNSRSEMNVSTLELGDSALYLCASSTGDRGTNYGYTFGSGTRLTVV.

The sample holds one count of this clone. This chain uses TRBV6-5 with TRBJ2-7, with 11 bases that match TRBD1. J was trimmed by 2 bases and V by 4 bases; bases with no gene match: 4. The CDR3 runs to 15 residues. Germline V gene sequence: CDR1 MNHEY, CDR2 SVGAGI. The DNA of the CDR3 is TGTGCCAGCAGTTCCATGGACAGGGGGCCCTACGAGCAGTACTTC. Its protein product is CASSSMDRGPYEQYF.

The chain carries TRBV5-1 and TRBJ2-5, with a weak D call TRBD2 (5 bases). Germline V gene lookup returns CDR1 SGHRS and CDR2 YFSETQ. V gave up 2 bases and J gave up 2 bases, with 7 bases separating them. The CDR3 extends over 13 amino acids. The CDR3 protein is CASSLPGQETQYF. The CDR3 DNA sequence: TGCGCCAGCAGCTTACCGGGACAAGAGACCCAGTACTTC.

In its sample, this clone was seen once. The chain joins TRBV6-4 to TRBJ2-2, with D perhaps matching TRBD2 (6 bases). The V gene lost 2 bases and the J gene lost 4 bases, with 11 bases spanning the gap. The CDR3 contains 15 residues. CDR1 is MRHNA, CDR2 SNTAGT, per germline. CDR3 protein: CASSDAAGGTGELFF. The DNA of the CDR3 is TGTGCCAGCAGTGACGCCGCCGGGGGCACCGGGGAGCTGTTTTTT.

This clone was seen just once. The rearrangement uses TRBV27 and TRBJ2-1; 9 bases fit TRBD2. There are 15 residues in the CDR3. The germline V gene encodes CDR1 MNHEY and CDR2 SMNVEV (reference sequence). Unmatched junction bases numbered 11, after V lost 6 bases and J lost 8 bases. CDR3 region: CASRPRLAEGYEQFF. The CDR3 nucleotides read TGTGCCAGCAGACCGAGACTAGCGGAGGGGTATGAGCAGTTCTTC.

This clone was recorded once. The rearrangement joins TRBV6-5 to TRBJ2-1; a weak D match, TRBD2 (5 bases). The germline V and J ends were trimmed by 0 bases and 5 bases, with 5 bases remaining between them. Germline V gives CDR1 MNHEY, CDR2 SVGAGI. This CDR3 has 13 residues. The CDR3 loop is CASSYSEDNEQFF. Here the CDR3 DNA reads TGTGCCAGCAGTTACTCGGAGGACAATGAGCAGTTCTTC.

The gene calls are TRBV4-1 and TRBJ2-1; a possible D gene is TRBD1 (7 bases). The V gene's germline CDR1 is MGHRA and CDR2 YSYEKL. There are 17 residues in the CDR3. Trimming removed 4 bases at V and 8 bases at J, with 24 bases between. The CDR3 reads CASSLGYGGWQGDEQFF. The DNA for the CDR3 is TGCGCCAGCAGCCTGGGCTACGGGGGATGGCAGGGGGATGAGCAGTTCTTC.